This entry lists 5 T cell receptor beta chains sequenced from one sample in a study of cytomegalovirus exposure and HLA in healthy donors. Both 60 Vbeta primers and 13 Jbeta primers went into the PCR. Clones were sequenced by immunoSEQ multiplex PCR, and TCRdb holds only the in-frame ones, with some missing. The sample lists more than 35,000 clones; around 49% were seen once. Input material: PBMCs. These receptors originate from a woman between 35 and 50 years old in good health and CMV-seropositive.

The genes are TRBV28 and TRBJ1-3; perhaps TRBD1 as D (5 bases). The germline gives CDR1 MDHEN, CDR2 SYDVKM. CDR3 length: 12 amino acids. V was trimmed by 7 bases and J by 4 bases, leaving 8 bases between them. Here the CDR3 DNA reads TGTGCCAGCAACACAGGCGGAAACACCATATATTTT. Its protein is CASNTGGNTIYF.

The rearrangement links TRBV30 to TRBJ2-5, with 7 nucleotides matching TRBD1. The assigned J gene may be wrong: the sequence end matches TRBJ2-7 better. The CDR3 runs to 14 residues. CDR1 GTSNPN and CDR2 SVGIG come from the germline V gene (reference sequence). The DNA of the CDR3 is TGTGCCTGGAGTGCAGACAGGGAGTCCTACGAGCAGTACTTC. Protein sequence: CAWSADRESYEQYF.

This sequence joins TRBV6-1 and TRBJ1-1; TRBD1 aligns across 9 bases. The CDR3 is made up of 15 amino acids. The germline V gene encodes CDR1 MNHNS and CDR2 SASEGT. After removal of 1 base from V and 6 bases from J, the junction contained 6 bases not matched to a gene. CDR3 sequence: CASSEVPGQGPEAFF. The CDR3 nucleotides are TGTGCCAGCAGTGAAGTACCGGGACAGGGCCCTGAAGCTTTCTTT.

This clone was seen a handful of times. The J gene is TRBJ2-5, the V gene TRBV7-2, with TRBD1 matching over 7 bases. Trimming removed 5 bases from V and 5 bases from J; junction bases left unmatched: 11. Looked up from germline, CDR1 is SGHTA and CDR2 is FQGNSA. The CDR3 extends over 15 amino acids. As DNA, the CDR3 is TGTGCCAGCAGCCCTGGTACAGGGGAAGCGGAGACCCAGTACTTC. It specifies CASSPGTGEAETQYF.

This clone has a handful of counts. J is TRBJ1-5 and V is TRBV23-1, with 12 bases aligning to TRBD1. Being an ORF, TRBV23-1 has a function that is uncertain. V lost 4 bases and J lost 0; bases outside the gene matches: 16. CDR3 length equals 21 residues. The CDR3 loop reads CASSPGFLGTGGGYSNQPQHF. CDR3 in DNA: TGCGCCAGCAGTCCCGGCTTCCTCGGGACAGGGGGCGGTTATAGCAATCAGCCCCAGCATTTT.